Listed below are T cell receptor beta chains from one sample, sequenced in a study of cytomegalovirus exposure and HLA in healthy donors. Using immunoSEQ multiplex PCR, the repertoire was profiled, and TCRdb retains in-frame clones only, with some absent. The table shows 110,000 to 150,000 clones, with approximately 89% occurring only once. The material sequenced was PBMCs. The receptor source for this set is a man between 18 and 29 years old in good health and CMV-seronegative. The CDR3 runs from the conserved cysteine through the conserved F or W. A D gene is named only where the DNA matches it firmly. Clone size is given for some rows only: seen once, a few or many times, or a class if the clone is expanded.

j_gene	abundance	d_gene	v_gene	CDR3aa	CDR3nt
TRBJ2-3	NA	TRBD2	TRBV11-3	CASSLEAGTDTQYF	TGTGCCAGCAGCTTAGAAGCGGGGACAGATACGCAGTATTTT
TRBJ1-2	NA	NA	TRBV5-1	CASGGGDGYTF	TGCGCAAGCGGGGGAGGAGATGGCTACACCTTC
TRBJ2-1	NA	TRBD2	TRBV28	CASSLLAGLGYNEQFF	TGTGCCAGCAGTTTGCTAGCGGGACTCGGTTACAATGAGCAGTTCTTC
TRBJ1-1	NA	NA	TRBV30	CAWSPGGPGEAFF	TGTGCCTGGAGTCCGGGGGGGCCTGGAGAAGCTTTCTTT
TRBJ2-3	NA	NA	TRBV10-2	CASSGSGSTDTQYF	TGCGCCAGCAGTGGTAGCGGATCCACAGATACGCAGTATTTT
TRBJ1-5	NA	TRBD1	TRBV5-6	CASSLGAGGGQPQHF	TGTGCCAGCAGCTTGGGGGCAGGGGGTGGTCAGCCCCAGCATTTT
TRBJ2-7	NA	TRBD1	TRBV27	CASSLGDRAYEQYF	TGTGCCAGCAGTTTAGGGGACAGGGCCTACGAGCAGTACTTC
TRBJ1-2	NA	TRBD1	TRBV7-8	CASSLGLGQGLYGYTF	TGTGCCAGCAGCTTAGGTCTAGGACAGGGACTCTATGGCTACACCTTC
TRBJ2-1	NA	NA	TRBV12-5	CASGLGDNEQFF	TGTGCTAGTGGTTTGGGAGACAATGAGCAGTTCTTC
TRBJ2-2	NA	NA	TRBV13	CASSFGRGGTGELFF	TGTGCCAGCAGCTTCGGCAGGGGTGGCACCGGGGAGCTGTTTTTT
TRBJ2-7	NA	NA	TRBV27	CASSFLSSYEQYF	TGTGCCAGCAGTTTCCTCAGCTCCTACGAGCAGTACTTC
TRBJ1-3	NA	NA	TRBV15	CATSRSAGSGNTIYF	TGTGCCACCAGCAGGTCCGCAGGGTCTGGAAACACCATATATTTT
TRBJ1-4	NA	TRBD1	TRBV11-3	CASSPGTGAGEKLFF	TGTGCCAGCAGCCCAGGGACAGGGGCGGGTGAAAAACTGTTTTTT
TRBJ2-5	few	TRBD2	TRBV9	CASSRLAVNQETQYF	TGTGCCAGCAGCCGACTAGCGGTCAACCAAGAGACCCAGTACTTC
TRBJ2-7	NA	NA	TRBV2	CASGGARRSYEQYF	TGTGCCAGCGGTGGGGCAAGACGATCCTACGAGCAGTACTTC
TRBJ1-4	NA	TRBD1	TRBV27	CASSRTGKITNEKLFF	TGTGCCAGCAGTCGGACAGGGAAGATAACTAATGAAAAACTGTTTTTT
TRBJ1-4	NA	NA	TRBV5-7	CASSLGTADATNEKLFF	TGTGCCAGCAGCTTGGGAACAGCCGATGCAACTAATGAAAAACTGTTTTTT
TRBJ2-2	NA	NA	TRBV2	CASSANGRGRELFF	TGTGCCAGCAGTGCAAACGGCCGGGGTCGGGAGCTGTTTTTT
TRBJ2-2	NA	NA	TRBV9	CASSKGSGPGVSGELFF	TGTGCCAGCAGCAAGGGTAGCGGCCCAGGCGTGAGCGGGGAGCTGTTTTTT
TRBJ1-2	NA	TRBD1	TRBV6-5	CASRSGGRPGYTF	TGTGCCAGCAGATCAGGGGGCCGCCCTGGCTACACCTTC
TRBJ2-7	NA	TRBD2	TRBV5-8	CASSRGLADYEQYF	TGTGCCAGCAGCAGGGGACTAGCGGACTACGAGCAGTACTTC
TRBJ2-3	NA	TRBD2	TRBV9	CASSAGLAGIISDTQYF	TGTGCCAGCAGCGCGGGACTAGCGGGAATTATTTCAGATACGCAGTATTTT
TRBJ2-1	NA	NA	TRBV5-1	CASSLVGLLNEQFF	TGCGCCAGCAGCTTGGTTGGACTCCTCAATGAGCAGTTCTTC
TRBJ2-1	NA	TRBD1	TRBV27	CASRRAGGADLNEQFF	TGTGCCAGCAGACGCGCAGGGGGCGCAGATTTGAATGAGCAGTTCTTC
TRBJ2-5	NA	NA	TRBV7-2	CASSLQGLQETQYF	TGTGCCAGCAGCTTACAGGGGTTGCAAGAGACCCAGTACTTC
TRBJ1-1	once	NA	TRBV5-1	CASSLGWRGNTEAFF	TGCGCCAGCAGCTTGGGATGGAGGGGGAACACTGAAGCTTTCTTT
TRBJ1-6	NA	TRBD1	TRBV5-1	CASSLYRGDSPLHF	TGCGCCAGCAGCTTGTACAGGGGGGATTCACCCCTCCACTTT
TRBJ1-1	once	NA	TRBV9	CASSVGTGTEAFF	TGTGCCAGCAGCGTCGGGACTGGCACTGAAGCTTTCTTT
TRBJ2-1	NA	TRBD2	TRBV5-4	CASSLGLAGYNEQFF	TGTGCCAGCAGCTTGGGGCTAGCGGGATACAATGAGCAGTTCTTC
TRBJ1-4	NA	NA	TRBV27	CASSPRAATNEKLFF	TGTGCCAGCAGCCCCAGGGCCGCAACTAATGAAAAACTGTTTTTT
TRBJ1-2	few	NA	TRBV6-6	CASSYDKNYGYTF	TGTGCCAGCAGTTACGACAAGAACTATGGCTACACCTTC
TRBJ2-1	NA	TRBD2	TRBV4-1	CASSPPPGLAGGEQFF	TGCGCCAGCAGCCCCCCCCCGGGACTAGCGGGAGGTGAGCAGTTCTTC
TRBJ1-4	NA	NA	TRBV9	CASSGSGATNEKLFF	TGTGCCAGCAGCGGCTCAGGGGCAACTAATGAAAAACTGTTTTTT
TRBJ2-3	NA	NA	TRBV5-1	CASSLGSSRSTDTQYF	TGCGCCAGCAGCTTGGGCTCTAGCAGGAGCACAGATACGCAGTATTTT
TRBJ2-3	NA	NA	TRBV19	CASSPPKRERVYTDTQYF	TGTGCCAGTAGCCCTCCAAAGAGGGAGCGGGTTTACACAGATACGCAGTATTTT
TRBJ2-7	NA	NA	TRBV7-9	CASGRQGWEDEQYF	TGTGCCAGCGGAAGACAGGGCTGGGAGGACGAGCAGTACTTC
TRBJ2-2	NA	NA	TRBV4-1	CASSQDRVPGELFF	TGCGCCAGCAGCCAAGATCGCGTGCCCGGGGAGCTGTTTTTT
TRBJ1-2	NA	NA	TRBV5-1	CASSSTDTGSNYGYTF	TGCGCCAGCAGCTCAACAGATACAGGGTCTAACTATGGCTACACCTTC
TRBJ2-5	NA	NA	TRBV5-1	CASSLAGTSETQYF	TGCGCCAGCAGCTTGGCCGGGACATCGGAGACCCAGTACTTC
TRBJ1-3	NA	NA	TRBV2	CASSSGFSGNTIYF	TGTGCCAGCTCTTCGGGGTTCTCTGGAAACACCATATATTTT
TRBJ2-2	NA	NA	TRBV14	CASSPETPGELFF	TGTGCCAGCAGCCCCGAAACACCCGGGGAGCTGTTTTTT
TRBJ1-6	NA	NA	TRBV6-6	CASSYSAGQGSPLHF	TGTGCCAGCAGTTACTCAGCAGGGCAGGGTTCACCCCTCCACTTT
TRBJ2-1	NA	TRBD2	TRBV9	CASSAALAGGPRYNEQFF	TGTGCCAGCAGCGCTGCGCTAGCGGGAGGGCCCCGCTACAATGAGCAGTTCTTC
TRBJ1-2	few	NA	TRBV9	CASSVDQGNYGYTF	TGTGCCAGCAGCGTAGATCAGGGGAACTATGGCTACACCTTC
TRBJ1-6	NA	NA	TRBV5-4	CASSLWREVTPGSPLHF	TGTGCCAGCAGCTTATGGAGGGAGGTGACCCCGGGATCACCCCTCCACTTT
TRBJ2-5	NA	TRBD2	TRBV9	CASSPSSGVQETQYF	TGTGCCAGCAGCCCAAGTAGCGGGGTTCAAGAGACCCAGTACTTC
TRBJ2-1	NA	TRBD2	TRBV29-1	CSVELAGIMVDRVF	TGCAGCGTTGAACTAGCGGGAATCATGGTCGATCGGGTCTTC
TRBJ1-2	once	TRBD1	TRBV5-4	CASKKQGASRYGYTF	TGTGCCAGCAAAAAACAGGGGGCGAGCCGCTATGGCTACACCTTC